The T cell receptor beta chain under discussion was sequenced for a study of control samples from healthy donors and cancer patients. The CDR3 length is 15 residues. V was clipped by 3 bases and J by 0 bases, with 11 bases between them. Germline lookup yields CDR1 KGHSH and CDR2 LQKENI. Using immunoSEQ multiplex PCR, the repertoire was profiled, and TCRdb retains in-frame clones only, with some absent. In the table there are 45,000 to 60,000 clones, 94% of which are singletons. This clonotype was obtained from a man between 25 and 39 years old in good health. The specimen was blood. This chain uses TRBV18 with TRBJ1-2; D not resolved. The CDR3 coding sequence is TGTGCCAGCTCACCCATCGGCACAGCTAACTATGGCTACACCTTC. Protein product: CASSPIGTANYGYTF.